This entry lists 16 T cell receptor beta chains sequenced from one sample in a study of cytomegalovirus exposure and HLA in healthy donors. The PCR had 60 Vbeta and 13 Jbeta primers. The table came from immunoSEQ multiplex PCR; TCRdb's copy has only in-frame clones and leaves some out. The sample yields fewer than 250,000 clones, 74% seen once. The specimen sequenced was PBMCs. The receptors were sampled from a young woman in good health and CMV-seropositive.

CDR3 loop: CASSLVDSGRPSSYEQYF. The CDR3 region has the DNA TGTGCCAGCAGCTTGGTCGACAGCGGGAGGCCCTCCTCCTACGAGCAGTACTTC. The chain couples TRBV5-4 to TRBJ2-7; 9 bases fit TRBD2. Per the germline V gene, CDR1 is SGHNT and CDR2 is YYREEE (reference sequence). Trimming cost V 0 bases and J 0 bases; bases outside gene matches: 10. CDR3 length: 18 residues.

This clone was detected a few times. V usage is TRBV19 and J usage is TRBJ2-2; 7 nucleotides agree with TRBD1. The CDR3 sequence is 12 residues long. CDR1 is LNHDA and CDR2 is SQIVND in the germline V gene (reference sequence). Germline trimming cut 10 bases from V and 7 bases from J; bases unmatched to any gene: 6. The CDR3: CATQQGNGELFF. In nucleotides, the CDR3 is TGTGCCACCCAACAGGGGAACGGGGAGCTGTTTTTT.

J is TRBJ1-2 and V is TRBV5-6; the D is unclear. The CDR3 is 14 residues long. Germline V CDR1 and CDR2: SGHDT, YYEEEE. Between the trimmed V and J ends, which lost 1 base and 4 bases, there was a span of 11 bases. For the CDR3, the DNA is TGTGCCAGCAGCTTGTATACCGGGAGCTATGGCTACACCTTC. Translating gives CASSLYTGSYGYTF.

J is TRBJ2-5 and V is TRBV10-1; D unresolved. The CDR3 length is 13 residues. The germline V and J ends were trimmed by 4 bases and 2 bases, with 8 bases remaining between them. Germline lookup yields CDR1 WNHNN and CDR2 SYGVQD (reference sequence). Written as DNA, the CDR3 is TGCGCCAGCAGTGCAACTCTACAAGAGACCCAGTACTTC. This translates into CASSATLQETQYF.

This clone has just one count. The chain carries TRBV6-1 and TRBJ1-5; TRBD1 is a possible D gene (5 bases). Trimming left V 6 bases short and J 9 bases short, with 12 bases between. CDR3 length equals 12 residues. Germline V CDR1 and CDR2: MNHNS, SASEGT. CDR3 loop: CASRETVRPQHF. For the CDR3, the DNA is TGTGCCAGCAGGGAGACAGTAAGGCCCCAGCATTTT.

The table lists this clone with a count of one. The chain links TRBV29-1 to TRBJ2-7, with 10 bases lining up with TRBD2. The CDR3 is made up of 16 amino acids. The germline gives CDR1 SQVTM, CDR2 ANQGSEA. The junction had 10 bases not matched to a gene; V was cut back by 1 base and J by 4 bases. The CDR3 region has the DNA TGCAGCGTTGAAGGGGCTAGCGGGAGTACCATGTACGAGCAGTACTTC. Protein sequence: CSVEGASGSTMYEQYF.

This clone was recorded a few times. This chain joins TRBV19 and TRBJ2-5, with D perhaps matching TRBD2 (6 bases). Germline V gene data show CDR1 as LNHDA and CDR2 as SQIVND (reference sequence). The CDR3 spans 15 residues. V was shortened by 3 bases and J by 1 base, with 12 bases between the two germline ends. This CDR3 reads CASSISAGIQETQYF. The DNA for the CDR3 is TGTGCCAGTAGTATCTCTGCGGGGATCCAAGAGACCCAGTACTTC. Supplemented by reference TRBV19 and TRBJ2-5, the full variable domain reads DGGITQSPKYLFRKEGQNVTLSCEQNLNHDAMYWYRQDPGQGLRLIYYSQIVNDFQKGDIAEGYSVSREKKESFPLTVTSAQKNPTAFYLCASSISAGIQETQYFGPGTRLLVL.

The CDR3 bases are TGTGCCAGCAGTGAAATGGTTACTGACATGAGAGAGACCCAGTACTTC. Translated: CASSEMVTDMRETQYF. The chain uses TRBV25-1 and TRBJ2-5; the D is unclear. The V end lost 2 bases, the J end lost 4 bases, and 17 bases lay between the germline ends. The CDR3 is made up of 16 amino acids. Germline lookup yields CDR1 MGHDK and CDR2 SYGVNS.

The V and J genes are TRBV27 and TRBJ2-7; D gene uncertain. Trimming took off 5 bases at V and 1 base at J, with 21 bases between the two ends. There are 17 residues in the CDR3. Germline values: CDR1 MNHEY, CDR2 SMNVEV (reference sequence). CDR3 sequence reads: CASSTKISASFSYEQYF. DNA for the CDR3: TGTGCCAGCAGTACTAAAATTTCGGCGTCCTTTTCCTACGAGCAGTACTTC.

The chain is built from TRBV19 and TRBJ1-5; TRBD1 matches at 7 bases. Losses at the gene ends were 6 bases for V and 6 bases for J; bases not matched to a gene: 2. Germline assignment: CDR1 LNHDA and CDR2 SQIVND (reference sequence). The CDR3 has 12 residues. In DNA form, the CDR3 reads TGTGCCAGTAGAACAGGGGTTCAGCCCCAGCATTTT. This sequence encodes CASRTGVQPQHF.

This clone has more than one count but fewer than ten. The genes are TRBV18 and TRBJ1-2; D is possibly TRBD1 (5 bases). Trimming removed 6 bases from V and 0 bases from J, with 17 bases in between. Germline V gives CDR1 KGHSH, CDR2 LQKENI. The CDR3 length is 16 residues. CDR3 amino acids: CASSPMRQITNYGYTF. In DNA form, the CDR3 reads TGTGCCAGCTCGCCGATGAGACAGATCACTAACTATGGCTACACCTTC.

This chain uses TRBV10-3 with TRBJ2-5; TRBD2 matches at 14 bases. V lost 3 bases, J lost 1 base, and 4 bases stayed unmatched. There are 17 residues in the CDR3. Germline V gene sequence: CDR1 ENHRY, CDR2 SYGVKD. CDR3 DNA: TGTGCCATCAGTGACCCGACTAGCGGGAGGGCCCAAGAGACCCAGTACTTC. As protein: CAISDPTSGRAQETQYF.

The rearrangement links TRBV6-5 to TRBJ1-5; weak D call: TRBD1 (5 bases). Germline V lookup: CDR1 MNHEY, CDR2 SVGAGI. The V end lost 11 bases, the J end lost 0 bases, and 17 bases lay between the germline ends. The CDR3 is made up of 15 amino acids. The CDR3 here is CACSIGGFSNQPQHF. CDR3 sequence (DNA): TGTGCCTGCTCAATCGGGGGATTTAGCAATCAGCCCCAGCATTTT.

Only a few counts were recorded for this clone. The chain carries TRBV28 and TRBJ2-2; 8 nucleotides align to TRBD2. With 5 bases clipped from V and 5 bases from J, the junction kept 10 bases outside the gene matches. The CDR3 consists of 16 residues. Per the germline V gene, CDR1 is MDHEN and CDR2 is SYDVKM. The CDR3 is CASSTRLASGTGELFF. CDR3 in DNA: TGTGCCAGCAGTACACGACTAGCGTCCGGTACCGGGGAGCTGTTTTTT.

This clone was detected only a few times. CDR3 residues: CASSLDRPRDYGYTF. In DNA form, the CDR3 reads TGCGCCAGCAGCTTGGATAGGCCCAGGGACTATGGCTACACCTTC. The gene calls are TRBV5-1 and TRBJ1-2; D may be TRBD1 (5 bases). Deletions cut 0 bases from V and 3 bases from J, with 12 bases between. CDR1 is SGHRS, CDR2 YFSETQ, per germline. This CDR3 region has 15 residues.

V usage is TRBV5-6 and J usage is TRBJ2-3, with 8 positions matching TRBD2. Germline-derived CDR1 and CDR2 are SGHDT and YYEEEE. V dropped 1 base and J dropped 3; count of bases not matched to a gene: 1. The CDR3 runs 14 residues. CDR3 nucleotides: TGTGCCAGCAGCTTGAGACTAGCGACAGATACGCAGTATTTT. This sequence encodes CASSLRLATDTQYF.